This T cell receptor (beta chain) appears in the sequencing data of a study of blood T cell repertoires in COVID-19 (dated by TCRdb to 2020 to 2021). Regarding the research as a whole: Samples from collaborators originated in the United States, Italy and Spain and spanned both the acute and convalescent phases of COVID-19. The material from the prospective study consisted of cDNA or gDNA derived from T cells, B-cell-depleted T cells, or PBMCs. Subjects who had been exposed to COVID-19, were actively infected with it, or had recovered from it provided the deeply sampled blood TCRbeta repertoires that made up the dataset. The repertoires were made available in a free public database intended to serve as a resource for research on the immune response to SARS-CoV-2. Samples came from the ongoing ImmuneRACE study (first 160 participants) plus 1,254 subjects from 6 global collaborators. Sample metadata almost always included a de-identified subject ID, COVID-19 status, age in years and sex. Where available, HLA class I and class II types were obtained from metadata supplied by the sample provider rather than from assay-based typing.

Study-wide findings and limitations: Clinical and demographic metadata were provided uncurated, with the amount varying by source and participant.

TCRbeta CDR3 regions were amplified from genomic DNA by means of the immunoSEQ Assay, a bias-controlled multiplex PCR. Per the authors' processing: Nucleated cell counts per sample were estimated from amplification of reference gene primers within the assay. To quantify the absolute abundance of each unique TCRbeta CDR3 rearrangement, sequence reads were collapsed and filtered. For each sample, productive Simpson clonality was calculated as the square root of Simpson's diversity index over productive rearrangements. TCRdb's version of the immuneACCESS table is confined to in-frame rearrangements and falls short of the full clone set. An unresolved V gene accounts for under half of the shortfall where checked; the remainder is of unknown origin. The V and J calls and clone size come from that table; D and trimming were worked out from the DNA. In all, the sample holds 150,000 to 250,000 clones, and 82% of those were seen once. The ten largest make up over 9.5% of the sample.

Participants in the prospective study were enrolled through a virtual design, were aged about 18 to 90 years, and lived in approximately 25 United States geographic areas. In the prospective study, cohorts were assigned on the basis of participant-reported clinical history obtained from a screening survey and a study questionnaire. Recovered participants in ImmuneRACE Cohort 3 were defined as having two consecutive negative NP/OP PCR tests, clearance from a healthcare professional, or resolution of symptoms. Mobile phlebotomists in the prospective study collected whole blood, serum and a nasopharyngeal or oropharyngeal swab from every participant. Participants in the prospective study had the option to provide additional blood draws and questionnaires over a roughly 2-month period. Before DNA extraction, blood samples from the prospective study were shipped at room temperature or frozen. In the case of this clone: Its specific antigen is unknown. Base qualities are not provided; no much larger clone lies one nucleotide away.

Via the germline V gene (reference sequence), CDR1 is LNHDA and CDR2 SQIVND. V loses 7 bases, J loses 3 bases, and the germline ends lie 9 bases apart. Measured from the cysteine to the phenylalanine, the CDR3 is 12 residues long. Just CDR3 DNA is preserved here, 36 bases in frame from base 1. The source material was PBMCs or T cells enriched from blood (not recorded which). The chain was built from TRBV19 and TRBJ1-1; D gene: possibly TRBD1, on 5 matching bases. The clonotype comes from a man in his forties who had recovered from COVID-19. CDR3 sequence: CASTDRYTEAFF. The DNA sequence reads TGTGCCAGTACCGACAGATACACTGAAGCTTTCTTT.